The sequence of this T cell receptor beta chain was determined in a study of CD8+CD57+ T cells in acquired aplastic anemia listed by TCRdb under 2018. Concerning the study at large: DNA extracted from sorted CD4+ and CD8+ cells had a mean of about 3.2 ug, with a range of roughly 0.19 to 27.4 ug. An average of around 10 million reads for CD4+ cells and under 12 million reads for CD8+ cells was obtained from healthy donor samples. The full study reports these points: Although roughly 30 CD8+ CDR3 sequences were shared by patients and controls, these sequences appeared highly expressed in patients and within the immunodominant clones of patients. CD8+ Simpson's diversity did not differ significantly between patients and healthy controls (P=0.060).

As for this clonotype: No antigen is known for it. No per-base quality is available; no much larger clone lies one base away.

The cysteine opens and the phenylalanine closes a CDR3 of 15 amino acids. Kept here is only the CDR3 DNA, which spans 45 bases and is read in frame from base 1. Germline trimming amounts to 10 bases on V and 2 bases on J, with 11 as the count of junction bases outside the gene matches. From a lookup of the germline V gene, CDR1 and CDR2 are MGHDK and SYGVNS. Genomic DNA served as template for TCR beta VDJ combination and CDR3 sequence profiling. An Illumina HiSeq 2000 was used for TCR repertoire sequencing. As for how the authors treated the data: Repertoire assessment relied on Simpson's diversity index, CDR3 size and DJ length profiles, and TRBV/TRBJ rearrangement plots. Whichever DNA sequence was most abundant in the deep sequencing data was defined as the immunodominant clone. CDR3 amino acid sequences were screened for sharing across subjects and compared with published repertoires and the VDJdb database. Using fastp at Q25 and MiXCR, TCRdb reprocessed the public reads and kept productive beta chains. Identical CDR3 protein sequences are pooled into one entry, listed with their most common genes and DNA. Here the V and J calls rest on TCRdb's processing, not on the authors' analysis. The table for this sample lists 60,000 to 75,000 distinct CDR3 sequences; less than 65% of them were counted only once. The top ten clonotypes cover 2% to 2.5% of the sample.

The study deep-sequenced TCR repertoires of sorted CD4+ and CD8+ blood T cells from severe aplastic anemia patients and healthy subjects. Ficoll-Paque density gradient centrifugation was used to isolate peripheral blood mononuclear cells. Before DNA was extracted, CD4+ and CD8+ T cells were sorted using either FACS or magnetic beads. Here the chain combines TRBV25-1 and TRBJ2-3; 8 of the junction bases match TRBD1. This receptor was identified in a human donor in good health, serving as a control. The sample comprised sorted CD4+, CD8+, or CD8+CD57+ T cells (not recorded which) from PBMCs. CDR3 reads: CATRPDRANTDTQYF. The DNA reads as follows: TGTGCCACCCGACCGGACAGGGCGAACACAGATACGCAGTATTTT. Reference TRBV25-1 and TRBJ2-3 proteins supply the regions before and after the CDR3; the full variable domain is: EADIYQTPRYLVIGTGKKITLECSQTMGHDKMYWYQQDPGMELHLIHYSYGVNSTEKGDLSSESTVSRIRTEHFPLTLESARPSHTSQYLCATRPDRANTDTQYFGPGTRLTVL.